Listed below are T cell receptor beta chains from one sample, sequenced in a study of naive and memory T cell subsets. TCRdb re-analysed the UMI-ligation and nested PCR reads in MiXCR, keeping a single row per CDR3 protein. The sample lists roughly 100,000 distinct CDR3 sequences; around 11% were seen once. The sequenced sample consisted of naive CD4+ T cells from blood. All receptors come from a human donor in good health. Each CDR3 is given with its conserved first and last residue. The D gene is left open where the match is weak. A clone size is listed for some rows: how often the clone was seen (once, few, many), or a class if it is expanded.

CDR3,DNA,V,D,J,size
CASSFPGTGGGGAFF,TGTGCCAGCAGCTTTCCCGGGACAGGGGGCGGCGGAGCTTTCTTT,TRBV7-9,TRBD1,TRBJ1-1,few
CASSYLRIMNTEAFF,TGTGCCAGCAGTTACCTCAGGATCATGAACACTGAAGCTTTCTTT,TRBV6-2/TRBV6-3,.,TRBJ1-1,few
CASSRGLAGETQYF,TGCGCCAGCAGCCGGGGACTAGCGGGAGAGACCCAGTACTTC,TRBV5-1,TRBD2,TRBJ2-5,.
CASSPVVNQPQHF,TGTGCCAGCAGCCCGGTCGTGAATCAGCCCCAGCATTTT,TRBV11-2,.,TRBJ1-5,.
CSVAYGTTNNEQFF,TGCAGCGTGGCCTACGGGACGACCAACAATGAGCAGTTCTTC,TRBV29-1,.,TRBJ2-1,many
CASSRDGGKDIQYF,TGTGCCAGCAGTCGGGACGGGGGGAAGGACATTCAGTACTTC,TRBV2,TRBD2,TRBJ2-4,many
CSGWTGGRTEAFF,TGCAGCGGATGGACAGGGGGCAGGACTGAAGCTTTCTTT,TRBV29-1,TRBD1,TRBJ1-1,few
CASSPSTSGRETQYF,TGTGCCAGCTCACCGTCGACTAGCGGGAGAGAGACCCAGTACTTC,TRBV18,TRBD2,TRBJ2-5,many
CASRQGNEQFF,TGTGCCAGCAGGCAGGGGAATGAGCAGTTCTTC,TRBV12-3/TRBV12-4,.,TRBJ2-1,many
CASSFDPRGNPTNEKLFF,TGTGCCAGCAGTTTCGATCCGAGGGGAAACCCAACTAATGAAAAACTGTTTTTT,TRBV12-3/TRBV12-4,.,TRBJ1-4,.
CASSLWQGTVKTQYF,TGTGCCAGCAGTTTATGGCAGGGGACGGTGAAGACCCAGTACTTC,TRBV12-3/TRBV12-4,.,TRBJ2-5,.
CASSPRTGGTVDEQFF,TGTGCCAGCAGCCCCAGGACAGGGGGGACAGTTGATGAGCAGTTCTTC,TRBV6-2/TRBV6-3,TRBD1,TRBJ2-1,.
CASSTGHGYEQYF,TGTGCCAGTAGTACCGGACATGGCTACGAGCAGTACTTC,TRBV19,.,TRBJ2-7,few
CASSPPGTTHGELFF,TGTGCCAGCAGCCCACCCGGGACGACCCACGGGGAGCTGTTTTTT,TRBV7-9,.,TRBJ2-2,many
CASTSRGDRVNNEQFF,TGTGCCAGCACCTCGAGGGGGGACAGGGTAAACAATGAGCAGTTCTTC,TRBV28,TRBD1,TRBJ2-1,many
CAISEGGGYTF,TGTGCCATCAGTGAAGGAGGTGGCTACACCTTC,TRBV10-3,.,TRBJ1-2,.
CASRSDLNEQFF,TGTGCCAGCCGAAGTGATCTCAATGAGCAGTTCTTC,TRBV12-3/TRBV12-4,.,TRBJ2-1,many
CASTLTTGRARVQPQHF,TGTGCCAGCACCCTGACGACAGGGAGGGCTAGGGTTCAGCCCCAGCATTTT,TRBV7-8,TRBD1,TRBJ1-5,many
CSARRLVGGEQFF,TGCAGTGCTAGGCGACTAGTAGGGGGTGAGCAGTTCTTC,TRBV20-1,.,TRBJ2-1,few
CASSTGGVGMDTQYF,TGTGCCAGCTCGACAGGGGGCGTGGGTATGGATACGCAGTATTTT,TRBV6-6,TRBD1,TRBJ2-3,many
CASSPRLVSGRPYNEQFF,TGTGCCAGCAGCCCACGACTTGTTAGCGGACGTCCCTACAATGAGCAGTTCTTC,TRBV9,.,TRBJ2-1,.
CASSLAAGTPYEQYF,TGCGCCAGCAGCTTGGCCGCAGGGACCCCTTACGAGCAGTACTTC,TRBV5-1,.,TRBJ2-7,few
CASSIQGRTNQPQHF,TGTGCCAGCAGTATCCAAGGAAGGACGAATCAGCCCCAGCATTTT,TRBV12-3/TRBV12-4,.,TRBJ1-5,many
CASSYRGLLMNTEAFF,TGTGCCAGCAGTTACAGGGGGCTTCTTATGAACACTGAAGCTTTCTTT,TRBV12-3/TRBV12-4,TRBD1,TRBJ1-1,many
CSVSYRGFGYTF,TGCAGTGTTTCATACAGGGGGTTTGGCTACACCTTC,TRBV20-1,TRBD1,TRBJ1-2,many
CASSIWDGYPYEQYF,TGTGCCAGTAGTATATGGGATGGCTACCCCTACGAGCAGTACTTC,TRBV19,.,TRBJ2-7,many
CASSPAWGGTSGGEGTQYF,TGTGCCAGCAGCCCCGCTTGGGGGGGAACTAGCGGAGGGGAGGGTACGCAGTATTTT,TRBV11-2,TRBD2,TRBJ2-3,.
CASSFSRGLAEQYF,TGTGCCAGCAGTTTTAGTAGGGGACTTGCGGAGCAGTACTTC,TRBV12-3/TRBV12-4,.,TRBJ2-7,.
CASSLRGQGGGEQFF,TGCGCCAGCAGCTTAAGAGGACAGGGCGGTGGTGAGCAGTTCTTC,TRBV5-1,TRBD1,TRBJ2-1,.
CATTPPGPFTDTQYF,TGTGCCACCACCCCCCCGGGACCCTTCACAGATACGCAGTATTTT,TRBV6-5,.,TRBJ2-3,.
CSAGKTDTQYF,TGCAGTGCTGGCAAAACAGATACGCAGTATTTT,TRBV20-1,.,TRBJ2-3,many
CSASRRTSGGALNEQFF,TGCAGTGCTAGCCGGCGGACTAGCGGGGGGGCCCTAAACGAGCAGTTCTTC,TRBV20-1,TRBD2,TRBJ2-1,many
CAWSPSARDRRPPTGELFF,TGTGCCTGGAGTCCGTCCGCCCGGGACAGGCGGCCACCCACCGGGGAGCTGTTTTTT,TRBV30,TRBD1,TRBJ2-2,.
CASSPLGTGATETQYF,TGTGCCAGCTCACCCCTAGGGACAGGAGCAACGGAGACCCAGTACTTC,TRBV18,TRBD1,TRBJ2-5,many
CASSRNEQFF,TGTGCCAGCAGCCGGAATGAGCAGTTCTTC,TRBV2,.,TRBJ2-1,few
CASSQDYGSIQYF,TGCGCCAGCAGCCAGGACTATGGCAGTATTCAGTACTTC,TRBV4-3,.,TRBJ2-4,.
CSVEVPVNTEAFF,TGCAGCGTTGAAGTGCCGGTAAACACTGAAGCTTTCTTT,TRBV29-1,.,TRBJ1-1,many
CASSRRAEQYF,TGTGCCAGCAGTCGTAGGGCGGAGCAGTACTTC,TRBV11-3,.,TRBJ2-7,many
CASSVKMDSPLHF,TGTGCCAGCAGCGTAAAGATGGATTCACCCCTCCACTTT,TRBV9,.,TRBJ1-6,.